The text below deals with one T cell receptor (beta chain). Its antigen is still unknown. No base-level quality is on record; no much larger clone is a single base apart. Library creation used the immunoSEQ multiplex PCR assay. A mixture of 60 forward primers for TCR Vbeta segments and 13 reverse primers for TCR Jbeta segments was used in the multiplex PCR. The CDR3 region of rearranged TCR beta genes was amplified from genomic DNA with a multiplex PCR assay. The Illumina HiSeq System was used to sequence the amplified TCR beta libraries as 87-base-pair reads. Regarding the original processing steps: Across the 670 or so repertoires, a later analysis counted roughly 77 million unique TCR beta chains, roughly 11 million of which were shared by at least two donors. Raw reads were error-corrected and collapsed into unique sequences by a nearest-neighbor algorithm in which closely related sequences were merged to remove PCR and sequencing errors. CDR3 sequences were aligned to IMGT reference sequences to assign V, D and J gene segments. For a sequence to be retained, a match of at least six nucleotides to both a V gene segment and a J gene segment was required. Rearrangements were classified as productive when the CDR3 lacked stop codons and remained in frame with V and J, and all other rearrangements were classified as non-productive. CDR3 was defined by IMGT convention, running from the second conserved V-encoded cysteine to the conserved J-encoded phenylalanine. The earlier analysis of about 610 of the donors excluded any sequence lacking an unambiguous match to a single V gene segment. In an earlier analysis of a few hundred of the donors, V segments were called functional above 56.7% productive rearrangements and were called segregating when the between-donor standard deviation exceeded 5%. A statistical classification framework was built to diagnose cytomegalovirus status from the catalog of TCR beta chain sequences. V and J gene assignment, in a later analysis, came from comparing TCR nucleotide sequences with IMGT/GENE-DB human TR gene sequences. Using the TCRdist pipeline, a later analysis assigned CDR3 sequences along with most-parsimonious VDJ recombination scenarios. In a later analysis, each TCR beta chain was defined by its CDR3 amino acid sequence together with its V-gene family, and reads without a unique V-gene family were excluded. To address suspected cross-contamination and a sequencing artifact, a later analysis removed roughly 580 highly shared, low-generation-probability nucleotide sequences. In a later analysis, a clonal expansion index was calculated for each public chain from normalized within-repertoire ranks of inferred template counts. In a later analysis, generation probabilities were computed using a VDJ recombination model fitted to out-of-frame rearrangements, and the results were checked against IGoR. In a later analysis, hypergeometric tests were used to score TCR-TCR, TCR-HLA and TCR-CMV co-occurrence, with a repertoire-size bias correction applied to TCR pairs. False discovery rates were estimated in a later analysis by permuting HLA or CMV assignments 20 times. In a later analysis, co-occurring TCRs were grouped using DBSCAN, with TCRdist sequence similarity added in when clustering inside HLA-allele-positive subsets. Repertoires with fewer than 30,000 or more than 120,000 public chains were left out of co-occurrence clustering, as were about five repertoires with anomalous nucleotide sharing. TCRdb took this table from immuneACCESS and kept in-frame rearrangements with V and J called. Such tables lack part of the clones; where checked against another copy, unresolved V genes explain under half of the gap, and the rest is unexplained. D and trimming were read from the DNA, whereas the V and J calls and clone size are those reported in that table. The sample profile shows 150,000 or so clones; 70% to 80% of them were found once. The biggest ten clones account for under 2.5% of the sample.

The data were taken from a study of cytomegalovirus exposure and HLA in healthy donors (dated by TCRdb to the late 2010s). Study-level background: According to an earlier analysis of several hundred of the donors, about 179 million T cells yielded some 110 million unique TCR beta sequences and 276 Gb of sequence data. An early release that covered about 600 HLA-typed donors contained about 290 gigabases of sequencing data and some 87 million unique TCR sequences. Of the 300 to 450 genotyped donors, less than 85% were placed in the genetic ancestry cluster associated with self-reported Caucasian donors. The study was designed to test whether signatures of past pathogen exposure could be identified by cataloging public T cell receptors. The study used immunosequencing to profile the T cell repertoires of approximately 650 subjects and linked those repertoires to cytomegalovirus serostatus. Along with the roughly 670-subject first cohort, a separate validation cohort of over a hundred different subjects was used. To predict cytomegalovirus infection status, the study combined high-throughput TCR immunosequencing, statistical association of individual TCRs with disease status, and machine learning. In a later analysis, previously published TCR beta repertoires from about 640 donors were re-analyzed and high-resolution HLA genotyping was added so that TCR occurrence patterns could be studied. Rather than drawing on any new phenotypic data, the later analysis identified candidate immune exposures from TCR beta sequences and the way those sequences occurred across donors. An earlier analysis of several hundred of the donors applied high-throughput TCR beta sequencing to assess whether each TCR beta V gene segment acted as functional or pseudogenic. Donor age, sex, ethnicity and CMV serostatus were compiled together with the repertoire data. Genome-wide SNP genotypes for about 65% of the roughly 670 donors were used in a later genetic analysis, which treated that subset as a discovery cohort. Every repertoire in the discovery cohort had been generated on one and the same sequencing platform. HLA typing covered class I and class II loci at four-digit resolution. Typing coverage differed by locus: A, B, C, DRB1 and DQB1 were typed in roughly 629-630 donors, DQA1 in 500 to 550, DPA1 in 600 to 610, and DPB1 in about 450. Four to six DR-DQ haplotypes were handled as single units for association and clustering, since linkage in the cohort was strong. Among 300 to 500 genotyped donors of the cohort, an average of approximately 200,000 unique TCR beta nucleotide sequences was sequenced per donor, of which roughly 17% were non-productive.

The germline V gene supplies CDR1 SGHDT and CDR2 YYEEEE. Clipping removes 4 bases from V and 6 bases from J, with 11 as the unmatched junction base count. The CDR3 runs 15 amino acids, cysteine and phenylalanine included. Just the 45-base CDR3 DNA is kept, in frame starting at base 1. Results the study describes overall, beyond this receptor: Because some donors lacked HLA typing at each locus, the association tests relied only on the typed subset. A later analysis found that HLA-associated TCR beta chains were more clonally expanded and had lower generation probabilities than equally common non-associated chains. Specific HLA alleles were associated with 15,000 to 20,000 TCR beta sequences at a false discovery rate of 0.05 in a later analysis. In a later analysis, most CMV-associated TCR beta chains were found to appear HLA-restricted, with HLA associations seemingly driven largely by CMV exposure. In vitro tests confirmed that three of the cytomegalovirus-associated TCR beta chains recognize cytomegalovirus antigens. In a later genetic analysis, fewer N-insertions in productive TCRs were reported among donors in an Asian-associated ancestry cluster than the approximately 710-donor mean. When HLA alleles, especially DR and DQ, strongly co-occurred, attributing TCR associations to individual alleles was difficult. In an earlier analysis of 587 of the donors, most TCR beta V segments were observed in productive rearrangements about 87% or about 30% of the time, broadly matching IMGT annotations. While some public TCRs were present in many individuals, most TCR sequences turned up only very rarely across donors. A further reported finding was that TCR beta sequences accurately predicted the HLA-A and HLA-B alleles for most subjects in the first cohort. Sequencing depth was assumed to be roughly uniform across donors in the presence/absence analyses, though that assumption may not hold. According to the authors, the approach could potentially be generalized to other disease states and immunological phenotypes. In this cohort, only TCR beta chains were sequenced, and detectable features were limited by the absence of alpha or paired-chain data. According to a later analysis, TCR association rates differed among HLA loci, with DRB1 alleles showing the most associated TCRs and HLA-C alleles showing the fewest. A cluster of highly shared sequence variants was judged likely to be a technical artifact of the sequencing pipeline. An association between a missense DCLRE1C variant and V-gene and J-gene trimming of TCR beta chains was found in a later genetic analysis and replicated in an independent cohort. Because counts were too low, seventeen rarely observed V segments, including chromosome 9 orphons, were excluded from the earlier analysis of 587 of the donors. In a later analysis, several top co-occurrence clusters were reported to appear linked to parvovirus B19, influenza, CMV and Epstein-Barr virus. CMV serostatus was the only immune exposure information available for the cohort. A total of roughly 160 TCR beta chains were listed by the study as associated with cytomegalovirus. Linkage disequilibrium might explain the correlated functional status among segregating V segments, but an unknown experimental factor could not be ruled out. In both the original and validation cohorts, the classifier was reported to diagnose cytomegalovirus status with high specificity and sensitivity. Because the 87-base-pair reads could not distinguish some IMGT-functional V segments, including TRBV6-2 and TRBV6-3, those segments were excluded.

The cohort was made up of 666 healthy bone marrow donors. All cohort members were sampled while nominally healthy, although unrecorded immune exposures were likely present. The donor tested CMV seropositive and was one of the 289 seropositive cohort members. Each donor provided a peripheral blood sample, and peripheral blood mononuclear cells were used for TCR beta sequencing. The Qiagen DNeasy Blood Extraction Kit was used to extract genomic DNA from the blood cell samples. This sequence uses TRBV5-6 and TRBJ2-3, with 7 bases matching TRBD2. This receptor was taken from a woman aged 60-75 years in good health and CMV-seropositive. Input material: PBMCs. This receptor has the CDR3 CASSTPGGRRDTQYF. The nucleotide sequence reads TGTGCCAGCAGCACCCCGGGCGGGAGACGGGATACGCAGTATTTT.